This record looks at one T cell receptor (beta chain) sequence and its context. Its antigen is not identified. The data originate from a study of CD8+ T cells in alopecia areata. Regarding the study as a whole: For lesional scalp, especially alopecia totalis/universalis, clonality was higher than in normal scalp. Researchers reported that TCR sharing among patients proved less clear than in mice, possibly HLA-linked. Scalp data also include sequences from resident alphabeta T cells of normal skin.

PBMC-derived CD4+ and CD8+ T cells were sorted. Sequencing used cDNA as its template, made by extracting RNA and reverse transcribing it. Libraries were prepared by immunoSEQ multiplex PCR; TCRdb keeps only in-frame clonotypes and omits some of them. The table shows 120,000 or so clones, with about 60% occurring only once. The source of this sequence is a human donor in good health. Sample: CD4+ T cells sorted from blood.

CDR3 region: CASSSGPLEAFF. CDR3 DNA sequence: TGTGCCAGCAGCTCCGGTCCTCTGGAAGCTTTCTTT. This chain uses TRBV9 with TRBJ1-1; D remains ambiguous. The germline CDR1 and CDR2 sequences are SGDLS and YYNGEE. The CDR3 is made up of 12 amino acids. The ends were cut back, 4 bases at V and 8 bases at J, with 12 bases in the middle. Using reference TRBV9 and TRBJ1-1 for the parts outside the CDR3, the full variable domain is DSGVTQTPKHLITATGQRVTLRCSPRSGDLSVYWYQQSLDQGLQFLIQYYNGEERAKGNILERFSAQQFPDLHSELNLSSLELGDSALYFCASSSGPLEAFFGQGTRLTVV.